The 24 T cell receptor beta chains reported below all come from one sample, sequenced in a study of T cells in Graves' hyperthyroidism and ophthalmopathy. TCR beta CDR3 sequences were amplified from RNA transcripts. The HTBI primer set drove a first-round RT-PCR of the TCR CDR3. A single record per CDR3 protein comes from TCRdb applying MiXCR to the multiplex PCR reads. The table lists under 300,000 distinct CDR3 sequences, around a quarter of them singletons. The source material was blood. Receptors originate from a man in his forties with Graves' hyperthyroidism that later progressed to Graves' ophthalmopathy.

This clonotype was recorded many times. The chain is built from TRBV10-3 and TRBJ1-1; D remains unclear. V was pared by 6 bases and J by 1 base, with 9 bases between. Germline V gives CDR1 ENHRY, CDR2 SYGVKD. The CDR3 is 13 residues long. The CDR3 loop reads CAISSRANTEAFF. In nucleotides, the CDR3 is TGTGCCATCAGCTCCAGAGCGAACACTGAAGCTTTCTTT.

Ten or more counts support this clonotype. The chain employs TRBV7-9 and TRBJ2-6, with D possibly matching TRBD1 (5 bases). Germline CDR1 reads SEHNR; CDR2 reads FQNEAQ (reference sequence). There are 15 residues in the CDR3. The V and J ends lost 4 bases and 3 bases respectively, with 10 bases between them. The CDR3 loop reads CASSSDSGGANVLTF. DNA for the CDR3: TGTGCCAGCAGCTCAGACAGTGGTGGGGCCAACGTCCTGACTTTC.

Here the CDR3 DNA reads TGTGCCAGTAGTATAGATTTCCCGCGACGGGGGACCTACGAGCAGTACTTC. Protein sequence: CASSIDFPRRGTYEQYF. V is TRBV19 and J is TRBJ2-7; D perhaps matches TRBD2 (6 bases). This CDR3 is built from 17 residues. Looked up from germline, CDR1 is LNHDA and CDR2 is SQIVND (reference sequence). Deletions cut 0 bases from V and 2 bases from J, with 17 bases between.

This clonotype was recorded at least ten times. The gene calls are TRBV28 and TRBJ1-5; 10 positions agree with TRBD1. Unmatched junction bases numbered 10, after V lost 7 bases and J lost 7 bases. CDR3 length: 15 residues. Germline V lookup: CDR1 MDHEN, CDR2 SYDVKM. CDR3 sequence (DNA): TGTGCCAGCACCCTCGACAGGGGGCGATGGCAGCCCCAGCATTTT. Amino acid sequence: CASTLDRGRWQPQHF.

This chain joins TRBV12-5 and TRBJ2-7; weak D call: TRBD1 (5 bases). Germline V gene lookup returns CDR1 LGHNT and CDR2 FRNRAP. This CDR3 is built from 15 residues. Trimming removed 1 base from V and 6 bases from J, with 16 bases in between. The CDR3 DNA reads as TGTGCTAGTGGTTTGGAAGGGGTTCAGCGTAGCGAGCAGTACTTC. It is translated as CASGLEGVQRSEQYF.

This clonotype was counted many times. The chain has TRBV29-1 and TRBJ1-2, with D possibly TRBD1 on 6 matching bases. This CDR3 is 11 amino acids long. V lost 7 bases, J lost 8 bases, and 14 bases lay in between. CDR1 is SQVTM and CDR2 is ANQGSEA in the germline V gene. CDR3 amino acids: CSARQVGGYTF. DNA of the CDR3: TGCAGCGCCCGACAGGTCGGCGGCTACACCTTC.

This clonotype was recorded at least ten times. The chain carries TRBV5-1 and TRBJ1-1; D is undetermined. This CDR3 has 15 residues. V was shortened by 0 bases and J by 2 bases, with 11 bases between the two germline ends. Germline CDR1 reads SGHRS; CDR2 reads YFSETQ. The CDR3 reads CASSLGRFDNTEAFF. The CDR3 DNA sequence: TGCGCCAGCAGCTTGGGTCGCTTTGACAACACTGAAGCTTTCTTT. Drawing the rest from reference TRBV5-1 and TRBJ1-1, the complete variable domain is KAGVTQTPRYLIKTRGQQVTLSCSPISGHRSVSWYQQTPGQGLQFLFEYFSETQRNKGNFPGRFSGRQFSNSRSEMNVSTLELGDSALYLCASSLGRFDNTEAFFGQGTRLTVV.

The chain couples TRBV29-1 to TRBJ1-6; the match to TRBD1 covers 7 bases. The CDR3 covers 13 residues. The V gene's germline CDR1 is SQVTM and CDR2 ANQGSEA. The ends lost 5 bases at V and 7 bases at J; junction bases unmatched: 5. CDR3 in amino acids: CSVKQGSNSPLHF. As DNA, the CDR3 is TGCAGCGTTAAACAGGGGTCGAATTCACCCCTCCACTTT.

This clonotype appeared many times. The chain has TRBV3-1 and TRBJ2-3, with TRBD2 identical over 15 bases. V was clipped by 7 bases and J by 5 bases; unmatched bases: 4. The CDR3 is 15 residues long. CDR1 is LGHDT, CDR2 YNNKEL, per germline (reference sequence). The CDR3 sequence: CASNQGLAGGDTQYF. In DNA, the CDR3 is TGTGCCAGCAACCAGGGACTAGCGGGAGGAGATACGCAGTATTTT.

This clonotype was found many times. This chain joins TRBV28 and TRBJ2-7; 10 bases are shared with TRBD1. CDR3 length equals 14 residues. The V segment lost 6 bases and the J segment 2 bases; nucleotides outside the gene matches: 4. Germline V gives CDR1 MDHEN, CDR2 SYDVKM. CDR3 loop: CASRGQGPPYEQYF. CDR3 bases: TGTGCCAGCAGGGGACAGGGGCCCCCCTACGAGCAGTACTTC. The full variable domain, in which reference TRBV28 and TRBJ2-7 provide the parts outside the CDR3, is DVKVTQSSRYLVKRTGEKVFLECVQDMDHENMFWYRQDPGLGLRLIYFSYDVKMKEKGDIPEGYSVSREKKERFSLILESASTNQTSMYLCASRGQGPPYEQYFGPGTRLTVT.

This clonotype was recorded many times. The V and J genes are TRBV15 and TRBJ1-6; D gene uncertain. Looked up from germline, CDR1 is LNHNV and CDR2 is YYDKDF (reference sequence). The CDR3 is 12 amino acids. The V gene lost 0 bases and the J gene lost 8 bases, with 2 bases spanning the gap. The CDR3 sequence: CATSRDYSPLHF. CDR3 bases: TGTGCCACCAGCAGAGATTATTCACCCCTCCACTTT.

This clonotype was seen repeatedly, ten times or more. CDR3 coding DNA: TGTGCCATCAGTGAGACATACACTGAAGCTTTCTTT. Its translation is CAISETYTEAFF. V usage is TRBV10-3 and J usage is TRBJ1-1; no clear D. This CDR3 spans 12 amino acids. The germline V and J ends were trimmed by 2 bases and 3 bases, with 4 bases remaining between them. Germline CDR1 is ENHRY and CDR2 is SYGVKD.

This clonotype was counted ten times or more. The J gene is TRBJ1-3, the V gene TRBV24-1, with TRBD1 as a possible D gene (5 bases). In germline, CDR1 is KGHDR, CDR2 SFDVKD. Trimming stripped 6 bases from V and 2 bases from J, with 13 bases between. CDR3 length: 15 residues. CDR3 region: CATSPGTHAGNTIYF. CDR3 in DNA: TGTGCCACCAGTCCAGGGACTCACGCTGGAAACACCATATATTTT.

This clonotype was seen ten or more times. The chain has TRBV15 and TRBJ2-7; D unresolved. CDR1 LNHNV and CDR2 YYDKDF come from the germline V gene (reference sequence). CDR3 length: 14 amino acids. V was shortened by 3 bases and J by 2 bases, with 11 bases between the two germline ends. CDR3 bases: TGTGCCACCAGCAGCGTCGTCCGGACCTACGAGCAGTACTTC. It codes for CATSSVVRTYEQYF.

This clonotype was seen ten or more times. CDR3 bases: TGTGCCAGCAGGCCTCCCGACCTCAGGGGGGACACTGAAGCTTTCTTT. Translation: CASRPPDLRGDTEAFF. The chain joins TRBV28 to TRBJ1-1, with 7 bases that match TRBD1. CDR1 and CDR2 from the germline V gene are MDHEN and SYDVKM. This CDR3 is built from 16 residues. V trimming: 6 bases; J trimming: 3 bases; junction bases outside the gene matches: 13.

In this sample, this clonotype turned up many times. The chain couples TRBV6-5 to TRBJ1-6, with D possibly being TRBD1 (5 bases). The V end lost 6 bases, the J end lost 7 bases, and 13 bases lay between the germline ends. The CDR3 is 14 amino acids. Germline V lookup: CDR1 MNHEY, CDR2 SVGAGI. This CDR3 reads CASRADTQNSPLHF. CDR3 DNA sequence: TGTGCCAGCAGGGCGGACACTCAAAATTCACCCCTCCACTTT.

This clonotype was seen many times. J is TRBJ2-7 and V is TRBV12-5; 8 positions agree with TRBD1. Looked up from germline, CDR1 is LGHNT and CDR2 is FRNRAP. CDR3 length equals 12 residues. Trimming took 6 bases from V and 4 from J; bases not matched to a gene: 2. The DNA for the CDR3 is TGTGCTAGTGGGGACAGGGTATACGAGCAGTACTTC. This sequence encodes CASGDRVYEQYF.

This clonotype was seen many times. The J gene is TRBJ2-5, the V gene TRBV10-2, with D possibly TRBD2 on 6 matching bases. Germline V gene data show CDR1 as WSHSY and CDR2 as SAAADI. There are 10 residues in the CDR3. V was pared by 10 bases and J by 4 bases, with 7 bases between. CDR3 nucleotides: TGCGCCACCGGGGGAGAGACCCAGTACTTC. Amino acid sequence: CATGGETQYF.

The chain has TRBV6-2 or TRBV6-3 and TRBJ2-7; D not resolved. V was clipped by 2 bases and J by 6 bases, with 11 bases between them. CDR1 is MNHEY and CDR2 is SVGEGT in the germline V gene. The CDR3 spans 13 residues. In DNA, the CDR3 is TGTGCCAGCAGTTACCGGACGAGCACCGAGCAGTACTTC. Its translation is CASSYRTSTEQYF.

This clonotype was detected many times. The chain is built from TRBV2 and TRBJ2-2, with D uncertain. Trimming shortened V by 5 bases and J by 5 bases, and 15 bases separated the two germline ends. The V gene's germline CDR1 is SNHLY and CDR2 FYNNEI. The CDR3 runs to 15 residues. The CDR3 protein is CASSRDSQATGELFF. CDR3 in DNA: TGTGCCAGCAGTCGAGATAGCCAGGCTACCGGGGAGCTGTTTTTT.

The J gene is TRBJ2-7, the V gene TRBV20-1, with 7 positions matching TRBD2. The germline V gene encodes CDR1 DFQATT and CDR2 SNEGSKA (reference sequence). The CDR3 consists of 14 residues. J was trimmed by 4 bases and V by 0 bases; bases with no gene match: 6. The CDR3: CSARDRTSFYEQYF. The DNA of the CDR3 is TGCAGTGCTAGAGATCGGACTAGTTTTTACGAGCAGTACTTC.

This clonotype has a count of ten or more. The chain joins TRBV27 to TRBJ2-3, with D possibly TRBD2 on 6 matching bases. The CDR3 has 16 residues. In germline, CDR1 is MNHEY, CDR2 SMNVEV (reference sequence). Trimming stripped 5 bases from V and 0 bases from J, with 15 bases between. The CDR3 loop reads CASSAWGGASTDTQYF. The DNA of the CDR3 is TGTGCCAGCAGTGCGTGGGGCGGGGCTAGCACAGATACGCAGTATTTT.

At least ten counts were recorded for this clonotype. This rearrangement joins TRBV5-1 to TRBJ2-4; 9 bases align to TRBD1. CDR1 and CDR2 (germline): SGHRS, YFSETQ. J gave up 4 bases and V 4 bases, and 9 bases lay outside the gene matches. The CDR3 loop spans 16 amino acids. The DNA for the CDR3 is TGCGCCAGCAGCCCCGGGACAGGGTGGGAGAAAAACATTCAGTACTTC. Translating gives CASSPGTGWEKNIQYF. Full variable domain (remainder filled in from reference TRBV5-1 and TRBJ2-4): KAGVTQTPRYLIKTRGQQVTLSCSPISGHRSVSWYQQTPGQGLQFLFEYFSETQRNKGNFPGRFSGRQFSNSRSEMNVSTLELGDSALYLCASSPGTGWEKNIQYFGAGTRLSVL.

This clonotype has a handful of counts. This sequence joins TRBV18 and TRBJ1-5; the D is unclear. The V gene lost 6 bases and the J gene lost 7 bases, with 13 bases spanning the gap. The CDR3 has 13 residues. Germline-derived CDR1 and CDR2 are KGHSH and LQKENI. The CDR3 protein is CASSPTRDQPQHF. The CDR3 DNA sequence: TGTGCCAGCTCCCCCACGCGAGACCAGCCCCAGCATTTT.